This entry lists 10 T cell receptor beta chains sequenced from one sample in a study of blood T cells in healthy people across ages. A second roughly 6 to 11 cycle PCR used barcoded and J-beta primers. TCRdb ran MiXCR on the 5' RACE reads and lists one entry per CDR3 protein. Altogether about 970,000 distinct CDR3 sequences are present, 45% to 60% being singletons, with the ten largest covering about a fifth. Sequencing was done on a sample of blood. All receptors derive from a woman between 55 and 75 years old in good health.

Comment on this clonotype: A much larger clone differs by one base, so this may be a read error. The CDR3 coding sequence is TGTGCCGGCAGAATGGGGGGAAGCTCCTACGAGCAGTACTTC. Amino acid sequence: CAGRMGGSSYEQYF. V gene TRBV12-3 or TRBV12-4 combines with J gene TRBJ2-7, with D possibly being TRBD2 (6 bases). The CDR3 runs to 14 residues.

The chain is built from TRBV6-5 and TRBJ1-1; the D is unclear. V lost 6 bases to trimming and J lost 1 base, with 12 bases between them. Germline V lookup: CDR1 MNHEY, CDR2 SVGAGI. The CDR3 extends over 14 amino acids. CDR3 residues: CASRKSDGNTEAFF. The CDR3 DNA is TGTGCCAGCAGGAAAAGCGACGGGAACACTGAAGCTTTCTTT.

The chain joins TRBV6-6 to TRBJ2-4, with D unresolved. The tail of the sequence fits TRBJ2-7 better, so the J call may be wrong. The germline V gene encodes CDR1 MNHNY and CDR2 SVGAGI (reference sequence). This CDR3 contains 12 residues. As DNA, the CDR3 is TGTGCCAGCAGTATAGGAAACTACGAGCAGTACTTC. This sequence encodes CASSIGNYEQYF.

The V gene is TRBV20-1, the J gene TRBJ2-1; maybe TRBD2 (5 bases). Trimming left V 0 bases short and J 4 bases short, with 13 bases between. Germline V lookup: CDR1 DFQATT, CDR2 SNEGSKA (reference sequence). The CDR3 loop spans 15 amino acids. The CDR3 is CSARDALAGYNEQFF. The CDR3 nucleotides read TGCAGTGCTAGAGATGCCCTAGCTGGGTACAATGAGCAGTTCTTC.

The DNA of the CDR3 is TGTGCCAGCAGCAAGGGACAGCCCCAGTCCTATGGCTACACCTTC. This gives the protein CASSKGQPQSYGYTF. The chain uses TRBV7-2 and TRBJ1-2; 7 nucleotides match TRBD1. CDR1 and CDR2 (germline): SGHTA, FQGNSA. The CDR3 covers 15 residues. With V trimmed by 5 bases and J by 4 bases, 10 bases remained unmatched.

The chain couples TRBV5-1 to TRBJ1-1, with unresolved D. CDR3 size: 15 residues. From germline, CDR1 is SGHRS and CDR2 YFSETQ. V was clipped by 0 bases and J by 1 base, with 10 bases between them. CDR3 amino acids: CASSLADPRNTEAFF. The CDR3, as DNA: TGCGCCAGCAGCTTGGCGGACCCCAGGAACACTGAAGCTTTCTTT.

The chain combines TRBV28 with TRBJ1-5; unclear D gene. The CDR3 is 14 amino acids. CDR1 and CDR2 (germline): MDHEN, SYDVKM. Trimming stripped 3 bases from V and 6 bases from J, with 12 bases between. This chain's CDR3 is CASSLTILIQPQHF. The CDR3 DNA reads as TGTGCCAGCAGTTTGACAATTCTAATTCAGCCCCAGCATTTT. The whole variable domain, filled in from reference TRBV28 and TRBJ1-5, reads DVKVTQSSRYLVKRTGEKVFLECVQDMDHENMFWYRQDPGLGLRLIYFSYDVKMKEKGDIPEGYSVSREKKERFSLILESASTNQTSMYLCASSLTILIQPQHFGDGTRLSIL.

This clonotype was counted only a few times. The chain employs TRBV7-9 and TRBJ2-4; 9 bases align to TRBD1. The DNA end lines up better with TRBJ2-7; the J call may be wrong. Germline V gives CDR1 SEHNR, CDR2 FQNEAQ (reference sequence). This CDR3 spans 16 amino acids. In DNA form, the CDR3 reads TGTGCCAGCATCCCAGGAGGACAGGGGAGGTCCTACGAGCAGTACTTC. Protein: CASIPGGQGRSYEQYF.

The genes are TRBV25-1 and TRBJ2-7; tentatively, D is TRBD2 (5 bases). The CDR3 extends over 13 amino acids. Germline V gene data show CDR1 as MGHDK and CDR2 as SYGVNS. Trimming pared 4 bases from V and 7 bases from J, leaving 14 bases between. CDR3 bases: TGTGCCAGCAGTGCGGGATATACGAGGGAGCAGTACTTC. This codes for CASSAGYTREQYF.

V usage is TRBV7-2 and J usage is TRBJ1-6, with unresolved D. Looked up from germline, CDR1 is SGHTA and CDR2 is FQGNSA. There are 14 residues in the CDR3. Trimming took 5 bases from V and 6 from J, leaving 11 bases between them. The DNA of the CDR3 is TGTGCCAGCAGCCCACCGGGAAGTAATTCACCCCTCCACTTT. It translates to CASSPPGSNSPLHF.